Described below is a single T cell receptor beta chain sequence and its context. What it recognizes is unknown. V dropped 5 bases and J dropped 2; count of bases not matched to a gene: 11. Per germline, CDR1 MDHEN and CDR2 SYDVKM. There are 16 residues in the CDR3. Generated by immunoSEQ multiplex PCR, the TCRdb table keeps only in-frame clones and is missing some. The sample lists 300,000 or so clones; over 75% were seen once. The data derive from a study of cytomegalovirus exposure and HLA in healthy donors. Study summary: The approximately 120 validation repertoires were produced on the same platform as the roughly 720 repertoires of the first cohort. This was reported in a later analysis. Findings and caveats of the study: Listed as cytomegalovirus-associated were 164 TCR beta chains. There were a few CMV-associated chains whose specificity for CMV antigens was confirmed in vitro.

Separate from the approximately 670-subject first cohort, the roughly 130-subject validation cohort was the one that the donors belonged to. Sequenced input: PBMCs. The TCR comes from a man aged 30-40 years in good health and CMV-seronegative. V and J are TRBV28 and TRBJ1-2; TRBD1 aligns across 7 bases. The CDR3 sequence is CASSLLETGPNYGYTF. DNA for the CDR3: TGTGCCAGCAGTCTACTCGAGACAGGGCCAAACTATGGCTACACCTTC.